Presented here are 9 T cell receptor beta chains from one specimen sequenced in a study of blood T cell repertoires in COVID-19. Using immunoSEQ multiplex PCR, the repertoire was profiled, and TCRdb retains in-frame clones only, with some absent. Of 200,000 to 250,000 clones listed, 81% are singletons. Sequencing was carried out using peripheral blood. These TCRs come from a woman older than 75 with COVID-19, enrolled during active disease.

In DNA, the CDR3 is TGTGCCAGCAGCGTGAAGGGGAATCAGCCCCAGCATTTT. As protein: CASSVKGNQPQHF. The chain employs TRBV5-4 and TRBJ1-5; TRBD1 is a possible D gene (5 bases). The CDR3 spans 13 residues. From germline, CDR1 is SGHNT and CDR2 YYREEE (reference sequence). V was shortened by 4 bases and J by 4 bases, with 9 bases between the two germline ends.

This chain joins TRBV5-4 and TRBJ2-5; TRBD2 matches 7 bases. This CDR3 contains 17 residues. Germline V gene lookup returns CDR1 SGHNT and CDR2 YYREEE (reference sequence). The V segment lost 4 bases and the J segment 5 bases; nucleotides outside the gene matches: 17. The CDR3, as DNA: TGTGCCAGCAGCCCGGGGGGTAGCGGATCCTTCAGGGAGACCCAGTACTTC. Its protein product is CASSPGGSGSFRETQYF.

This clone was counted a few times. This chain uses TRBV9 with TRBJ2-1, with 7 nucleotides matching TRBD2. The CDR3 has 21 amino acids. Per germline, CDR1 SGDLS and CDR2 YYNGEE. The V and J ends lost 3 bases and 8 bases, in that order; junction bases with no gene match: 29. CDR3 sequence (DNA): TGTGCCAGCAGCGCCCAGGGAGGGACTACGTCACCGACCTTACATTTGGATGAGCAGTTCTTC. Encoded protein: CASSAQGGTTSPTLHLDEQFF.

The J gene is TRBJ1-5, the V gene TRBV28; 7 bases agree with TRBD1. The V gene's germline CDR1 is MDHEN and CDR2 SYDVKM. The CDR3 has 15 residues. Unmatched junction bases numbered 9, after V lost 6 bases and J lost 4 bases. The CDR3 sequence: CASSLGGPPNQPQHF. CDR3 sequence (DNA): TGTGCCAGCAGCTTAGGGGGCCCTCCGAATCAGCCCCAGCATTTT. Full variable domain (missing parts from reference TRBV28 and TRBJ1-5): DVKVTQSSRYLVKRTGEKVFLECVQDMDHENMFWYRQDPGLGLRLIYFSYDVKMKEKGDIPEGYSVSREKKERFSLILESASTNQTSMYLCASSLGGPPNQPQHFGDGTRLSIL.

This rearrangement joins TRBV5-1 to TRBJ1-4; no firm D call. The germline V gene has CDR1 SGHRS and CDR2 YFSETQ. Trimming left V 0 bases short and J 3 bases short, with 9 bases between. CDR3 size: 15 residues. CDR3 coding DNA: TGCGCCAGCAGCTTGGCAGGCCAGCCTAATGAAAAACTGTTTTTT. Protein sequence: CASSLAGQPNEKLFF.

The chain joins TRBV18 to TRBJ1-1; D unclear. V was clipped by 1 base and J by 0 bases, with 9 bases between them. This CDR3 region has 15 residues. Germline CDR1 KGHSH, CDR2 LQKENI. CDR3 region: CASSPLAEVNTEAFF. The CDR3 region has the DNA TGTGCCAGCTCACCACTAGCGGAGGTGAACACTGAAGCTTTCTTT. The full variable domain, completed using reference TRBV18 and TRBJ1-1, is NAGVMQNPRHLVRRRGQEARLRCSPMKGHSHVYWYRQLPEEGLKFMVYLQKENIIDESGMPKERFSAEFPKEGPSILRIQQVVRGDSAAYFCASSPLAEVNTEAFFGQGTRLTVV.

The genes are TRBV19 and TRBJ1-2, with a tentative D call TRBD1 (6 bases). Germline V gene lookup returns CDR1 LNHDA and CDR2 SQIVND (reference sequence). V gave up 9 bases and J gave up 8 bases, with 25 bases separating them. The CDR3 consists of 15 residues. As DNA, the CDR3 is TGTGCCAGCTTGGCAGGGTCGAGGGGGACAAAGGGCTACACCTTC. Protein sequence: CASLAGSRGTKGYTF. Filled out from reference TRBV19 and TRBJ1-2, the complete variable domain reads DGGITQSPKYLFRKEGQNVTLSCEQNLNHDAMYWYRQDPGQGLRLIYYSQIVNDFQKGDIAEGYSVSREKKESFPLTVTSAQKNPTAFYLCASLAGSRGTKGYTFGSGTRLTVV.

For this clone: The same CDR3 can be traced to other DNA sequences in this sample. This chain uses TRBV19 with TRBJ1-2, with 7 bases aligning to TRBD1. The CDR3 has 13 amino acids. CDR1 is LNHDA and CDR2 is SQIVND in the germline V gene (reference sequence). With V trimmed by 3 bases and J by 5 bases, 3 bases remained unmatched. The CDR3 bases are TGTGCCAGTAGTATCGACAGGGCTTATGGCTACACCTTC. It specifies CASSIDRAYGYTF.

The chain carries TRBV7-9 and TRBJ1-2, with D maybe TRBD1 (6 bases). The CDR3 consists of 16 residues. Trimming pared 0 bases from V and 3 bases from J, leaving 14 bases between. From germline, CDR1 is SEHNR and CDR2 FQNEAQ (reference sequence). The CDR3 loop is CASSLAGGGADYGYTF. CDR3 in DNA: TGTGCCAGCAGCTTAGCGGGCGGGGGCGCGGACTATGGCTACACCTTC.